The present entry profiles one TCR beta chain with its context. As yet, its antigen is unknown. This sample stems from a study of blood T cells in healthy people across ages. This CDR3 is built from 14 residues. V dropped 7 bases and J dropped 4; count of bases not matched to a gene: 7. Looked up from germline, CDR1 is MDHEN and CDR2 is SYDVKM. Each individual donor underwent a draw of approximately 9.6 milliliters of peripheral blood. Isolated per sample were at least 6.5 million PBMCs. Notes on the study in general: Across samples, TCR beta diversity tracked strongly with naive T cell percentage.

Sample-barcoded 5' priming and a J-beta primer mix drove a second PCR of roughly 6 to 12 cycles. TCRdb itself ran the 5' RACE reads through MiXCR, one entry per CDR3 protein. The repertoire holds approximately 900,000 distinct CDR3 sequences, with 25% to 30% as singletons. This same sample was also taken into another study, of T cells of mothers and their children.

Sample: blood. The J gene is TRBJ1-3, the V gene TRBV28, with TRBD1 identical over 7 bases. This TCR came from a middle-aged woman in good health. CDR3 nucleotide sequence: TGTGCCAGCACCCACTCGGACAGGGGAAACACCATATATTTT. Protein: CASTHSDRGNTIYF.